The 27 T cell receptor beta chains below were found in one sample sequenced in a study of siplizumab effects on memory and regulatory T cells. Generated by immunoSEQ multiplex PCR, the TCRdb table keeps only in-frame clones and is missing some. The table records some 96,000 clones, more than 85% of them present only once. Specimen: CD4+ T cells sorted from blood. The source is a human donor in good health.

The chain combines TRBV29-1 with TRBJ2-3; D remains unclear. From germline, CDR1 is SQVTM and CDR2 ANQGSEA. Deletions cut 3 bases from V and 4 bases from J, with 17 bases between. The CDR3 is 15 residues long. CDR3: CSVDLGWSSPDTQYF. The CDR3 DNA reads TGCAGCGTTGATCTAGGTTGGAGTAGTCCAGATACGCAGTATTTT.

The V gene is TRBV5-1, the J gene TRBJ2-3; 11 bases are a match to TRBD2. Germline CDR1 SGHRS, CDR2 YFSETQ. V shed 2 bases, J shed 4 bases, and the junction held 9 bases outside the gene matches. The CDR3 is 17 residues long. CDR3 DNA: TGCGCCAGCAGCTTACGCCCTAGCGGGGGGCTTTCAGATACGCAGTATTTT. Amino acids: CASSLRPSGGLSDTQYF.

The chain recombines TRBV4-2 with TRBJ2-3, with 16 bases lining up with TRBD2. This CDR3 is built from 18 residues. Losses at the gene ends were 1 base for V and 8 bases for J; bases not matched to a gene: 9. Looked up from germline, CDR1 is LGHNA and CDR2 is YNFKEQ. The CDR3 region is CASSQAEGLAGGRSTQYF. The CDR3 DNA reads as TGTGCCAGCAGCCAAGCGGAGGGACTAGCGGGGGGGAGAAGTACGCAGTATTTT.

The chain recombines TRBV19 with TRBJ2-3; the match to TRBD1 covers 9 bases. Germline loops: CDR1 LNHDA, CDR2 SQIVND (reference sequence). The CDR3 is 14 residues long. The V segment lost 4 bases and the J segment 8 bases; nucleotides outside the gene matches: 7. Here the CDR3 reads CASSTGTGSLTQYF. The CDR3 DNA reads TGTGCCAGTAGTACCGGGACAGGGTCTCTTACGCAGTATTTT.

The chain employs TRBV6-6 and TRBJ1-2; 7 nucleotides align to TRBD1. CDR1 is MNHNY, CDR2 SVGAGI, per germline (reference sequence). The CDR3 is 15 residues long. V shed 5 bases, J shed 0 bases, and the junction held 6 bases outside the gene matches. The CDR3 protein is CASSGGGQSNYGYTF. The CDR3 DNA is TGTGCCAGCAGTGGGGGGGGACAGTCTAACTATGGCTACACCTTC.

This clone was found a few times. The chain is built from TRBV6-6 and TRBJ1-4, with a tentative D call TRBD1 (5 bases). Germline-derived CDR1 and CDR2 are MNHNY and SVGAGI (reference sequence). The CDR3 spans 15 residues. The germline V and J ends were trimmed by 0 bases and 8 bases, with 13 bases remaining between them. CDR3 DNA: TGTGCCAGCAGTTACTCACCGGGGCCCCGGGAAAAACTGTTTTTT. Its protein is CASSYSPGPREKLFF.

This clone has only a few counts. This rearrangement joins TRBV5-1 to TRBJ1-1; D might be TRBD1 (5 bases). Trimming shortened V by 7 bases and J by 0 bases, and 13 bases separated the two germline ends. Germline V gene lookup returns CDR1 SGHRS and CDR2 YFSETQ. This CDR3 comprises 14 residues. In DNA, the CDR3 is TGCGCCAGCGGGGGAGGAGGGATGAACACTGAAGCTTTCTTT. Amino acid sequence: CASGGGGMNTEAFF.

This clone has only one observation. The chain combines TRBV7-2 with TRBJ2-5, with 11 positions matching TRBD2. The ends lost 1 base at V and 6 bases at J; junction bases unmatched: 10. The CDR3 has 17 amino acids. Germline CDR1 is SGHTA and CDR2 is FQGNSA. The DNA of the CDR3 is TGTGCCAGCAGCTTAGTCGATAGCGGGGGGGCTCGGCAGACCCAGTACTTC. It codes for CASSLVDSGGARQTQYF.

This clone was counted only a few times. The rearrangement uses TRBV15 and TRBJ1-5; tentatively, D is TRBD1 (5 bases). Germline CDR1 LNHNV, CDR2 YYDKDF (reference sequence). The V gene lost 0 bases and the J gene lost 3 bases, with 9 bases spanning the gap. CDR3 length equals 15 residues. The CDR3 spells CATSRDKGINQPQHF. The CDR3 coding sequence is TGTGCCACCAGCAGAGATAAGGGGATCAATCAGCCCCAGCATTTT.

This clone showed up just once. The V call is TRBV28, the J call TRBJ1-6, with no clear D. Trimming stripped 2 bases from V and 7 bases from J, with 3 bases between. CDR1 and CDR2 (germline): MDHEN, SYDVKM. This CDR3 has 12 amino acids. The CDR3, as DNA: TGTGCCAGCAGTTTAGCCAATTCACCCCTCCACTTT. This translates into CASSLANSPLHF.

The chain carries TRBV29-1 and TRBJ2-5; a possible D gene is TRBD2 (5 bases). The CDR3 spans 13 residues. The germline V and J ends were trimmed by 6 bases and 2 bases, with 13 bases remaining between them. Germline V gives CDR1 SQVTM, CDR2 ANQGSEA. The CDR3 sequence is CSVLGAVQETQYF. In nucleotides, the CDR3 is TGCAGCGTCCTCGGAGCGGTGCAAGAGACCCAGTACTTC. Looking up the rest from reference TRBV29-1 and TRBJ2-5 gives the full variable domain: SAVISQKPSRDICQRGTSLTIQCQVDSQVTMMFWYRQQPGQSLTLIATANQGSEATYESGFVIDKFPISRPNLTFSTLTVSNMSPEDSSIYLCSVLGAVQETQYFGPGTRLLVL.

This chain links TRBV5-1 with TRBJ1-5; D is undetermined. From germline, CDR1 is SGHRS and CDR2 YFSETQ. CDR3 size: 14 residues. Trimming left V 1 base short and J 2 bases short, with 7 bases between. This chain's CDR3 is CASSLSVGNQPQHF. The CDR3 region has the DNA TGCGCCAGCAGCTTGTCCGTAGGCAATCAGCCCCAGCATTTT.

The chain joins TRBV11-2 to TRBJ2-3, with D tentatively TRBD2 (6 bases). V was pared by 7 bases and J by 4 bases, with 24 bases between. The germline gives CDR1 SGHAT, CDR2 FQNNGV. CDR3 size: 17 residues. CDR3 loop: CASMGGFAYGSADTQYF. The CDR3 nucleotides read TGTGCCAGCATGGGGGGATTCGCCTATGGTAGCGCAGATACGCAGTATTTT.

This chain links TRBV7-9 with TRBJ2-2; no clear D. The CDR3 sequence is 16 residues long. Germline CDR1 is SEHNR and CDR2 is FQNEAQ (reference sequence). Trimming removed 5 bases at V and 4 bases at J, with 17 bases between. This CDR3 is CASSDAVAAVTGELFF. Here the CDR3 DNA reads TGTGCCAGCAGCGACGCGGTAGCCGCGGTCACCGGGGAGCTGTTTTTT.

V usage is TRBV28 and J usage is TRBJ1-3; D is undetermined. The germline V gene encodes CDR1 MDHEN and CDR2 SYDVKM. The V gene lost 4 bases and the J gene lost 3 bases, with 13 bases spanning the gap. CDR3 length: 15 residues. CDR3 nucleotide sequence: TGTGCCAGCAGTTCCGCAAAAGCAGGTGGAAACACCATATATTTT. Protein product: CASSSAKAGGNTIYF.

The chain employs TRBV7-3 and TRBJ2-2; the match to TRBD1 covers 8 bases. The CDR3 is 16 amino acids. The trim removed 5 bases at V and 1 base at J, leaving 6 bases unmatched. Germline V gene sequence: CDR1 SGHTA, CDR2 FQGTGA. CDR3 sequence reads: CASSLGTGGNTGELFF. The CDR3 DNA is TGTGCCAGCAGCCTAGGGACAGGAGGGAACACCGGGGAGCTGTTTTTT.

V is TRBV9 and J is TRBJ2-7, with D possibly being TRBD1 or TRBD2 (5 bases each). Trimming took 0 bases from V and 7 from J, leaving 14 bases between them. The CDR3 has 14 amino acids. In germline, CDR1 is SGDLS, CDR2 YYNGEE. Written as DNA, the CDR3 is TGTGCCAGCAGCGTAGAGGGGAGTATTCTGGAGCAGTACTTC. It translates to CASSVEGSILEQYF.

V and J are TRBV15 and TRBJ2-2; D not resolved. The CDR3 totals 12 residues. Looked up from germline, CDR1 is LNHNV and CDR2 is YYDKDF (reference sequence). V was shortened by 0 bases and J by 13 bases, with 9 bases between the two germline ends. This CDR3 reads CATSRDGPGLFF. CDR3 in DNA: TGTGCCACCAGCAGAGATGGGCCGGGGCTGTTTTTT.

The genes are TRBV6-6 and TRBJ1-1; D call uncertain. The CDR3 is 14 amino acids. The V gene's germline CDR1 is MNHNY and CDR2 SVGAGI (reference sequence). Trimming removed 3 bases at V and 3 bases at J, with 11 bases between. The CDR3 nucleotides are TGTGCCAGCAGTTATCTGGGGTCTGACACTGAAGCTTTCTTT. Residues: CASSYLGSDTEAFF.

The chain uses TRBV6-1 and TRBJ1-1, with D possibly being TRBD1 (5 bases). CDR3 length: 10 residues. The germline V and J ends were trimmed by 5 bases and 8 bases, with 6 bases remaining between them. Germline assignment: CDR1 MNHNS and CDR2 SASEGT. CDR3 protein: CASSYREAFF. The CDR3 DNA follows: TGTGCCAGCAGTTACAGGGAAGCTTTCTTT.

V gene TRBV5-1 combines with J gene TRBJ2-2; possibly TRBD2 for D (6 bases). The CDR3 has 16 residues. Germline V gene lookup returns CDR1 SGHRS and CDR2 YFSETQ. V lost 4 bases to trimming and J lost 4 bases, with 17 bases between them. CDR3 loop: CASSPPGGTGTGELFF. The CDR3 DNA sequence: TGCGCCAGCAGCCCCCCTGGCGGGACCGGCACCGGGGAGCTGTTTTTT.

The chain carries TRBV19 and TRBJ1-1; a possible D gene is TRBD1 (6 bases). Germline loops: CDR1 LNHDA, CDR2 SQIVND (reference sequence). The CDR3 is 12 residues long. Trimming pared 10 bases from V and 8 bases from J, leaving 17 bases between. The CDR3 sequence is CATTGAGVEAFF. CDR3 nucleotide sequence: TGTGCCACTACCGGGGCAGGGGTAGAAGCTTTCTTT.

Only one count was recorded for this clone. The gene calls are TRBV27 and TRBJ1-1, with 7 bases lining up with TRBD1. CDR3 size: 19 residues. The V gene end was trimmed by 5 bases and the J gene end by 8 bases; junction bases not matched to a gene: 26. Germline values: CDR1 MNHEY, CDR2 SMNVEV (reference sequence). CDR3 loop: CASSSARTGARGIPFEAFF. CDR3 DNA sequence: TGTGCCAGCAGTAGTGCGCGGACAGGAGCTCGAGGAATCCCTTTCGAAGCTTTCTTT.

This chain joins TRBV7-8 and TRBJ2-3; 7 positions match TRBD1. The CDR3 runs 16 residues. Looked up from germline, CDR1 is SGHVS and CDR2 is FQNEAQ. The J segment lost 2 bases and the V segment lost 5 bases, leaving 10 bases of the junction unmatched. The CDR3 coding sequence is TGTGCCAGCAGCCCGGGGACAGCCAGACTCACAGATACGCAGTATTTT. It codes for CASSPGTARLTDTQYF.

The rearrangement joins TRBV18 to TRBJ1-1; possibly TRBD1 for D (6 bases). Trimming shortened V by 6 bases and J by 0 bases, and 14 bases separated the two germline ends. The length of the CDR3 is 15 residues. From germline, CDR1 is KGHSH and CDR2 LQKENI. In DNA form, the CDR3 reads TGTGCCAGCTCCGGACAGTCTGCTATGAACACTGAAGCTTTCTTT. Translated, it gives CASSGQSAMNTEAFF.

This clone was detected once. In DNA, the CDR3 is TGCGCCAGCAGCCAAAGGCGGGGGGACTACAATGAGCAGTTCTTC. Protein sequence: CASSQRRGDYNEQFF. The V call is TRBV4-1, the J call TRBJ2-1; 8 bases are shared with TRBD2. Germline CDR1 reads MGHRA; CDR2 reads YSYEKL. The CDR3 loop spans 15 amino acids. The V gene end was trimmed by 2 bases and the J gene end by 3 bases; junction bases not matched to a gene: 3.

The chain recombines TRBV9 with TRBJ2-3; D is possibly TRBD2 (5 bases). There are 14 residues in the CDR3. Germline CDR1 SGDLS, CDR2 YYNGEE. V lost 0 bases, J lost 0 bases, and 5 bases lay in between. The CDR3 reads CASSVAGSTDTQYF. CDR3 in DNA: TGTGCCAGCAGCGTAGCGGGGAGCACAGATACGCAGTATTTT.